These 10 T cell receptor beta chains were sequenced from one sample in a study of cytomegalovirus exposure and HLA in healthy donors. 60 Vbeta and 13 Jbeta primers were used in PCR. Clones were read by immunoSEQ multiplex PCR, and TCRdb kept only the in-frame ones, dropping some. The table shows more than 150,000 clones, with roughly 84% occurring only once. The specimen sequenced was PBMCs. These receptors all come from a boy aged 2-9 years in good health and CMV-seronegative.

The chain carries TRBV5-1 and TRBJ2-6, with no clear D. This CDR3 contains 17 residues. With 4 bases removed from V and 1 base from J, the gap between germline ends came to 15 bases. Germline V lookup: CDR1 SGHRS, CDR2 YFSETQ. This chain's CDR3 is CASSGTAMTSGANVLTF. The CDR3 bases are TGCGCCAGCAGCGGTACGGCGATGACTTCTGGGGCCAACGTCCTGACTTTC. Complete variable domain (other parts from reference TRBV5-1 and TRBJ2-6): KAGVTQTPRYLIKTRGQQVTLSCSPISGHRSVSWYQQTPGQGLQFLFEYFSETQRNKGNFPGRFSGRQFSNSRSEMNVSTLELGDSALYLCASSGTAMTSGANVLTFGAGSRLTVL.

J is TRBJ2-3 and V is TRBV5-1; TRBD1 agrees at 10 bases. This CDR3 spans 16 amino acids. Germline V gene lookup returns CDR1 SGHRS and CDR2 YFSETQ. The junction had 10 bases not matched to a gene; V was cut back by 3 bases and J by 6 bases. The CDR3 is CASSSPRDRGRDTQYF. The CDR3, as DNA: TGCGCCAGCAGCTCCCCCCGGGACAGGGGAAGGGATACGCAGTATTTT.

The gene calls are TRBV2 and TRBJ2-3; 9 bases are shared with TRBD2. This CDR3 contains 15 residues. With V trimmed by 6 bases and J by 3 bases, 7 bases remained unmatched. Germline CDR1 reads SNHLY; CDR2 reads FYNNEI. The CDR3 nucleotides are TGTGCCAGCAGCCTGAGGACTAGCGAGACAGATACGCAGTATTTT. Protein sequence: CASSLRTSETDTQYF.

The genes are TRBV10-3 and TRBJ2-1; possibly TRBD2 for D (6 bases). This CDR3 is built from 18 residues. V was cut by 4 bases and J by 4 bases, with 23 bases left in between. Germline V gene sequence: CDR1 ENHRY, CDR2 SYGVKD. CDR3 protein: CAISVMEGAGPPYNEQFF. The CDR3 DNA reads as TGTGCCATCAGTGTCATGGAGGGAGCAGGGCCACCTTACAATGAGCAGTTCTTC.

This chain links TRBV27 with TRBJ1-3; 11 nucleotides agree with TRBD1. CDR3 length: 16 amino acids. After removal of 5 bases from V and 4 bases from J, the junction contained 7 bases not matched to a gene. CDR1 MNHEY and CDR2 SMNVEV come from the germline V gene (reference sequence). The CDR3 here is CASSPGTGGRGNTIYF. The CDR3 region has the DNA TGTGCCAGCAGTCCGGGGACAGGGGGAAGAGGAAACACCATATATTTT.

Remarks on this clone: The sample holds other DNA sequences that translate to the same CDR3. The chain carries TRBV7-3 and TRBJ2-1; 9 nucleotides match TRBD2. The CDR3 is made up of 15 amino acids. Germline lookup yields CDR1 SGHTA and CDR2 FQGTGA. Trimming cost V 5 bases and J 0 bases; bases outside gene matches: 2. CDR3 amino acids: CASSLSGSSYNEQFF. In DNA, the CDR3 is TGTGCCAGCAGCCTTAGCGGGAGCTCCTACAATGAGCAGTTCTTC.

The J gene is TRBJ2-2, the V gene TRBV5-1; 7 bases fit TRBD1. Germline V CDR1 and CDR2: SGHRS, YFSETQ. The CDR3 totals 16 residues. V shed 4 bases and J 2 bases; nucleotides not matched to a gene: 8. Here the CDR3 DNA reads TGCGCCAGCAGCCACTGGGACAGTCCAAACACCGGGGAGCTGTTTTTT. This codes for CASSHWDSPNTGELFF.

J is TRBJ2-7 and V is TRBV2; D ambiguous. V was pared by 4 bases and J by 9 bases, with 13 bases between. Germline V gene lookup returns CDR1 SNHLY and CDR2 FYNNEI. The CDR3 runs 12 residues. The DNA of the CDR3 is TGTGCCAGCAGTGGGCGACTTGAGTGGCAGTACTTC. Protein sequence: CASSGRLEWQYF. Together with reference TRBV2 and TRBJ2-7, the CDR3 gives the full variable domain: EPEVTQTPSHQVTQMGQEVILRCVPISNHLYFYWYRQILGQKVEFLVSFYNNEISEKSEIFDDQFSVERPDGSNFTLKIRSTKLEDSAMYFCASSGRLEWQYFGPGTRLTVT.

V usage is TRBV2 and J usage is TRBJ2-7; D is perhaps TRBD2 (5 bases). From germline, CDR1 is SNHLY and CDR2 FYNNEI. Deletions cut 6 bases from V and 4 bases from J, with 13 bases between. The CDR3 spans 13 residues. The CDR3 nucleotides read TGTGCCAGCAGGGACGGTAGAGGGTACGAGCAGTACTTC. Its translation: CASRDGRGYEQYF.

The chain combines TRBV19 with TRBJ2-2; TRBD1 aligns across 8 bases. With V trimmed by 8 bases and J by 3 bases, 8 bases remained unmatched. The length of the CDR3 is 15 residues. CDR1 and CDR2 (germline): LNHDA, SQIVND (reference sequence). DNA for the CDR3: TGTGCCAGTCATCGGGACAGGTGGGACACCGGGGAGCTGTTTTTT. Translation gives CASHRDRWDTGELFF.